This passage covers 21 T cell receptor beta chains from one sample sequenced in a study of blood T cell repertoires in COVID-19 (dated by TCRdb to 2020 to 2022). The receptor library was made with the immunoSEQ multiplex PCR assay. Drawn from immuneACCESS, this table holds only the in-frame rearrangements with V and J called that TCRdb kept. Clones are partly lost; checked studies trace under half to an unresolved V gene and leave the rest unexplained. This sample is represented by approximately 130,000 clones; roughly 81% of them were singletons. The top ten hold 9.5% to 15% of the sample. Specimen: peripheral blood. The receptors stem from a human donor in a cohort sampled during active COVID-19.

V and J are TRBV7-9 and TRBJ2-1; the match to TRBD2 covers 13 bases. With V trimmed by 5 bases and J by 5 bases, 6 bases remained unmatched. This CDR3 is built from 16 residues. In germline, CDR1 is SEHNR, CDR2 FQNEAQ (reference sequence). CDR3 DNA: TGTGCCAGCAGCCTCCAGGGACTAGCGGGGAACAATGAGCAGTTCTTC. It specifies CASSLQGLAGNNEQFF.

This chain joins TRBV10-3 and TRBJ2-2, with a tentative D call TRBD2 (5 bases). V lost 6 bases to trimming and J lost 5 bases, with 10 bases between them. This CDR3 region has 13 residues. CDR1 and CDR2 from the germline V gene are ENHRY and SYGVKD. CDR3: CAIRETITGELFF. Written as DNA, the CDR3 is TGTGCCATCAGGGAGACTATTACCGGGGAGCTGTTTTTT.

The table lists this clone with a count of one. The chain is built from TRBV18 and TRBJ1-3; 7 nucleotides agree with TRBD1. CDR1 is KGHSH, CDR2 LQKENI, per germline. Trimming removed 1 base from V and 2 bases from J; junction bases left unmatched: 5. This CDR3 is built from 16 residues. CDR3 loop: CASSPRETGPGNTIYF. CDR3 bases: TGTGCCAGCTCACCACGAGAGACAGGGCCTGGAAACACCATATATTTT.

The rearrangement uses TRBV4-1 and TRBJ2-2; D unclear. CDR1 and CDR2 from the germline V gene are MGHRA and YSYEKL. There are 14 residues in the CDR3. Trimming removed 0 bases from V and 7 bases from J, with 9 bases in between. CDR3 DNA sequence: TGCGCCAGCAGCCAAGATCTACTGGTCGGGGAGCTGTTTTTT. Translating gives CASSQDLLVGELFF.

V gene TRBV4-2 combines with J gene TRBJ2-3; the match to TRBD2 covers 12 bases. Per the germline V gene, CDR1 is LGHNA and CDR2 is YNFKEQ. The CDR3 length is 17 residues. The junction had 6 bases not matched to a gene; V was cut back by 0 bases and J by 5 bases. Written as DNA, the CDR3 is TGTGCCAGCAGCCAAGATTCGGCTAGCGGGGGGGAAGATACGCAGTATTTT. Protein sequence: CASSQDSASGGEDTQYF.

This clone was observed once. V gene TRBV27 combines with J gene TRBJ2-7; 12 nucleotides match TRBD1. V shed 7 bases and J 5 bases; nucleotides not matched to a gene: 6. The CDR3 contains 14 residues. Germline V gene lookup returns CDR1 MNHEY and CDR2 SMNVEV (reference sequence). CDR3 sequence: CASNQGTGGNEQYF. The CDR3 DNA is TGTGCCAGCAACCAAGGGACAGGGGGCAACGAGCAGTACTTC.

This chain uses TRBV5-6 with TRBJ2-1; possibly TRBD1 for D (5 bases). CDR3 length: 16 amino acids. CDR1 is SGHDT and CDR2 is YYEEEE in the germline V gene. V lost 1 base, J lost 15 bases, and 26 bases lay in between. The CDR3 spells CASSLTPTRVDESMFF. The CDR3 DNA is TGTGCCAGCAGCTTGACCCCTACCAGGGTGGACGAGAGCATGTTCTTC.

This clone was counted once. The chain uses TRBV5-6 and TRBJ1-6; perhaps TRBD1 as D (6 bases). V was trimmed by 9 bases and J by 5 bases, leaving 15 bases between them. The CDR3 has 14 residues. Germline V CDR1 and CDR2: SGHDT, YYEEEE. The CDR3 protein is CATSRGIHNSPLHF. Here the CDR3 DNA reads TGTGCCACCTCGAGGGGGATCCATAATTCACCCCTCCACTTT.

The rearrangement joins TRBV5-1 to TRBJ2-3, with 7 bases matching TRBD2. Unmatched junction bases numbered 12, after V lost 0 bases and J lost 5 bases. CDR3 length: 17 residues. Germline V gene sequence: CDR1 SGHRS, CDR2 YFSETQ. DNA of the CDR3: TGCGCCAGCAGCTTGGCCTGGGGGGGAGTAGATGTAGATACGCAGTATTTT. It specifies CASSLAWGGVDVDTQYF.

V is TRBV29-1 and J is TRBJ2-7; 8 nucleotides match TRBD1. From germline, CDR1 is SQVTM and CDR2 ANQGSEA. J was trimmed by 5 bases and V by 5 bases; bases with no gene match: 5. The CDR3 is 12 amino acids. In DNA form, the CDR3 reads TGCAGCGTTACGACAGGGGCCCACGAGCAGTACTTC. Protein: CSVTTGAHEQYF.

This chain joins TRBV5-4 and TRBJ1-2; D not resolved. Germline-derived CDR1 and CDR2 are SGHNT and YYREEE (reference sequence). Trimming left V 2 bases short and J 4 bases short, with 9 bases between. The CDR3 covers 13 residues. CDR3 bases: TGTGCCAGCAGCTTTGGCACGATCTATGGCTACACCTTC. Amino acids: CASSFGTIYGYTF.

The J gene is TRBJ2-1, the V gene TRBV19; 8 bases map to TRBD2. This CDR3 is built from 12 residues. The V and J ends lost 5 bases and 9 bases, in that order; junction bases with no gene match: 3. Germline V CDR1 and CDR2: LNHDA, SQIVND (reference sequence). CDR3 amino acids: CASSLSGSEQFF. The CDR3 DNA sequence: TGTGCCAGTAGTCTAAGCGGGAGTGAGCAGTTCTTC.

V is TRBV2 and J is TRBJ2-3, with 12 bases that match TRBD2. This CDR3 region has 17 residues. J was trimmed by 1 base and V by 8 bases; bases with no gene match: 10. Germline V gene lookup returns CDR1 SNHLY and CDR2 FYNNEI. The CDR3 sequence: CASQRWTSGARTDTQYF. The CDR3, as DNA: TGTGCCAGCCAACGATGGACTAGCGGGGCGCGCACAGATACGCAGTATTTT.

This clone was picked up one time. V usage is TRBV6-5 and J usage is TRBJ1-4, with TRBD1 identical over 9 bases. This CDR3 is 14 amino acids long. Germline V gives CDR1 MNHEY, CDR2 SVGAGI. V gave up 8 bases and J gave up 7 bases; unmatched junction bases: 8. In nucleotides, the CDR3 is TGTGCCAGCCGGAGGGACAGGGTTGTTGAAAAACTGTTTTTT. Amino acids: CASRRDRVVEKLFF.

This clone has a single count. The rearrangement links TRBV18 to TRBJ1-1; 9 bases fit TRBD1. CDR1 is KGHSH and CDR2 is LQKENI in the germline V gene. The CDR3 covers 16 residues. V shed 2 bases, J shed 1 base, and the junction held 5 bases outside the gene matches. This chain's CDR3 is CASSPTRQGGNTEAFF. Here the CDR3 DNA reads TGTGCCAGCTCACCAACTCGACAGGGGGGGAACACTGAAGCTTTCTTT.

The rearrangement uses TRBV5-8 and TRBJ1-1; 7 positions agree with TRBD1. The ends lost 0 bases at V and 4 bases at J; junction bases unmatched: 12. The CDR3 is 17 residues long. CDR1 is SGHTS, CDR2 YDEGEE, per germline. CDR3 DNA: TGTGCCAGCAGCTTGGTGGACAGGTCTTATCTTGGCACTGAAGCTTTCTTT. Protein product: CASSLVDRSYLGTEAFF.

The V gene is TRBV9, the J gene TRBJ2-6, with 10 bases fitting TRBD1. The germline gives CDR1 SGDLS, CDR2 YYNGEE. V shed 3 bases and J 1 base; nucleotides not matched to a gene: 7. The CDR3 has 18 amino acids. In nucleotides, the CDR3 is TGTGCCAGCAGCGCCGGACAGGGGGGTTTTTCTGGGGCCAACGTCCTGACTTTC. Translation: CASSAGQGGFSGANVLTF.

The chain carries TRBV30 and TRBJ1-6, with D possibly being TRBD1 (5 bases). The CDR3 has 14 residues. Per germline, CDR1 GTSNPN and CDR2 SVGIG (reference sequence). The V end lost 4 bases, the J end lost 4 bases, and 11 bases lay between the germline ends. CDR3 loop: CAWKETVYNSPLHF. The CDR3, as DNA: TGTGCCTGGAAGGAGACAGTTTATAATTCACCCCTCCACTTT. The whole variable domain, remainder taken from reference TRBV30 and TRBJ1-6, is SQTIHQWPATLVQPVGSPLSLECTVEGTSNPNLYWYRQAAGRGLQLLFYSVGIGQISSEVPQNLSASRPQDRQFILSSKKLLLSDSGFYLCAWKETVYNSPLHFGNGTRLTVT.

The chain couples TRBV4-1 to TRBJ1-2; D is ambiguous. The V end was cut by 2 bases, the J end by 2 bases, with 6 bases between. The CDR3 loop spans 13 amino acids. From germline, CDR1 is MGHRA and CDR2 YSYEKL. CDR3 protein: CASSQQANYGYTF. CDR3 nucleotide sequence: TGCGCCAGCAGCCAACAAGCGAACTATGGCTACACCTTC.

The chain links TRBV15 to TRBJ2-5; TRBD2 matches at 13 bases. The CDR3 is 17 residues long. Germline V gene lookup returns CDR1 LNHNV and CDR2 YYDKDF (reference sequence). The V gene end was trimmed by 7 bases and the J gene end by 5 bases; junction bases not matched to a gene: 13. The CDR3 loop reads CATKSVLAGGMGETQYF. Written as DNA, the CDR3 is TGTGCCACCAAGTCGGTACTAGCGGGGGGGATGGGTGAGACCCAGTACTTC. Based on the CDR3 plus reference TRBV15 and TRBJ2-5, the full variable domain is DAMVIQNPRYQVTQFGKPVTLSCSQTLNHNVMYWYQQKSSQAPKLLFHYYDKDFNNEADTPDNFQSRRPNTSFCFLDIRSPGLGDTAMYLCATKSVLAGGMGETQYFGPGTRLLVL.

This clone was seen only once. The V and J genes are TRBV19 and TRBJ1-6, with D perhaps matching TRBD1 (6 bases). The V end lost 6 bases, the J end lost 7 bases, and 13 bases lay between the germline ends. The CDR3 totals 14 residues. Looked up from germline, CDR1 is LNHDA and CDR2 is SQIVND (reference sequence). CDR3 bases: TGTGCCAGTAGGGAACAGGGAAACAATTCACCCCTCCACTTT. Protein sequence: CASREQGNNSPLHF.